Listed here are 10 T cell receptor beta chains from one sample, sequenced in a study of blood T cell repertoires in COVID-19. The data were produced by immunoSEQ multiplex PCR, yet TCRdb's version contains in-frame clones alone and is incomplete. The sample has about 190,000 clones, about nine tenths seen once. Sequencing was done on a sample of peripheral blood. The receptor set was obtained from a middle-aged man with acute or convalescent COVID-19.

The sample holds one count of this clone. V usage is TRBV18 and J usage is TRBJ1-1; 12 nucleotides line up with TRBD1. The junction had 4 bases not matched to a gene; V was cut back by 8 bases and J by 0 bases. Germline V gives CDR1 KGHSH, CDR2 LQKENI. The length of the CDR3 is 15 residues. This chain's CDR3 is CASRGQGAVNTEAFF. The CDR3, as DNA: TGTGCCAGCCGGGGACAGGGGGCCGTGAACACTGAAGCTTTCTTT.

This chain joins TRBV9 and TRBJ2-1; no firm D call. Germline lookup yields CDR1 SGDLS and CDR2 YYNGEE. Trimming stripped 0 bases from V and 10 bases from J, with 8 bases between. This CDR3 comprises 12 residues. CDR3 amino acids: CASSVGDFEQFF. Written as DNA, the CDR3 is TGTGCCAGCAGCGTAGGAGACTTCGAGCAGTTCTTC.

This sequence joins TRBV6-5 and TRBJ1-3; TRBD1 matches at 7 bases. CDR3 length equals 15 residues. V lost 2 bases to trimming and J lost 1 base; unmatched junction nucleotides: 2. CDR1 and CDR2 from the germline V gene are MNHEY and SVGAGI. In DNA form, the CDR3 reads TGTGCCAGCAGTTACGCCAGGGGGTCTGGAAACACCATATATTTT. Translated: CASSYARGSGNTIYF.

The V call is TRBV7-8, the J call TRBJ2-2, with a tentative D call TRBD1 (5 bases). Trimming took 5 bases from V and 0 from J, leaving 13 bases between them. CDR3 size: 16 residues. Germline V gene data show CDR1 as SGHVS and CDR2 as FQNEAQ. This CDR3 reads CASSRQFKTNTGELFF. The CDR3 bases are TGTGCCAGCAGCCGACAGTTTAAAACGAACACCGGGGAGCTGTTTTTT.

V gene TRBV6-5 combines with J gene TRBJ1-6; no clear D. V was cut by 8 bases and J by 4 bases, with 15 bases left in between. This CDR3 contains 15 residues. Germline values: CDR1 MNHEY, CDR2 SVGAGI. In DNA form, the CDR3 reads TGTGCCAGCTTGGGTTTACTATCTTATAATTCACCCCTCCACTTT. Its protein product is CASLGLLSYNSPLHF.

This rearrangement joins TRBV27 to TRBJ1-2; the D gene is possibly TRBD1 (5 bases). The V gene lost 3 bases and the J gene lost 7 bases, with 21 bases spanning the gap. The CDR3 has 16 amino acids. Germline assignment: CDR1 MNHEY and CDR2 SMNVEV (reference sequence). In DNA, the CDR3 is TGTGCCAGCAGTTTCCAAACTTCCGGGCCCGGGGGTGGCTACACCTTC. Its protein product is CASSFQTSGPGGGYTF.

The chain uses TRBV10-2 and TRBJ1-5, with 7 bases matching TRBD1. The CDR3 extends over 15 amino acids. The V gene's germline CDR1 is WSHSY and CDR2 SAAADI. V trimming: 3 bases; J trimming: 2 bases; junction bases outside the gene matches: 4. CDR3 coding DNA: TGCGCCAGCAGTGACGGAGGACAGGGCAATCAGCCCCAGCATTTT. This codes for CASSDGGQGNQPQHF.

This chain uses TRBV6-2 or TRBV6-3 with TRBJ1-6, with D unclear. The CDR3 has 15 residues. The V end lost 6 bases, the J end lost 5 bases, and 14 bases lay between the germline ends. Looked up from germline, CDR1 is MNHEY and CDR2 is SVGEGT. The CDR3 spells CASRPTTSDNSPLHF. CDR3 in DNA: TGTGCCAGCAGACCTACGACATCGGATAATTCACCCCTCCACTTT.

The J gene is TRBJ2-3, the V gene TRBV15; TRBD2 matches 8 bases. J was trimmed by 6 bases and V by 6 bases; bases with no gene match: 11. Germline V lookup: CDR1 LNHNV, CDR2 YYDKDF (reference sequence). The CDR3 extends over 15 amino acids. CDR3 DNA: TGTGCCACCAGAGCTTCGGGGGGGCCGGAGGATACGCAGTATTTT. This encodes CATRASGGPEDTQYF. Together with reference TRBV15 and TRBJ2-3, the CDR3 gives the full variable domain: DAMVIQNPRYQVTQFGKPVTLSCSQTLNHNVMYWYQQKSSQAPKLLFHYYDKDFNNEADTPDNFQSRRPNTSFCFLDIRSPGLGDTAMYLCATRASGGPEDTQYFGPGTRLTVL.

The CDR3 spells CAWSGGLSNSPLHF. As DNA, the CDR3 is TGTGCCTGGAGTGGCGGTCTGTCCAATTCACCCCTCCACTTT. J is TRBJ1-6 and V is TRBV30; no firm D call. V was clipped by 1 base and J by 7 bases, with 11 bases between them. This CDR3 contains 14 residues. Germline V CDR1 and CDR2: GTSNPN, SVGIG (reference sequence).